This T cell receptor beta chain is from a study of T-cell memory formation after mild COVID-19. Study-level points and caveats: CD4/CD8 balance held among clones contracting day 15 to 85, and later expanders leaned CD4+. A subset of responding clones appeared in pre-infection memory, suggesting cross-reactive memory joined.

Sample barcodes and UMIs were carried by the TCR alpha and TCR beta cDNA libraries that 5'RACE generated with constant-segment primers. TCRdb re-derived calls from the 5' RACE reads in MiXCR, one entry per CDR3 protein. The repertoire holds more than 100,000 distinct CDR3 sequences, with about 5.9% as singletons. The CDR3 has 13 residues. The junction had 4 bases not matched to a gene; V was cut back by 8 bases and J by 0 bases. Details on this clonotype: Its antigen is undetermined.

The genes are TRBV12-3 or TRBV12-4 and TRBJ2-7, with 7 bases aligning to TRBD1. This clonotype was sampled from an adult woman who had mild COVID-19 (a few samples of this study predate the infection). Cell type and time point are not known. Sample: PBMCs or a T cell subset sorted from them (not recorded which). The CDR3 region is CASRRTGSYEQYF. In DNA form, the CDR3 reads TGTGCCAGCCGCCGGACAGGCTCCTACGAGCAGTACTTC.